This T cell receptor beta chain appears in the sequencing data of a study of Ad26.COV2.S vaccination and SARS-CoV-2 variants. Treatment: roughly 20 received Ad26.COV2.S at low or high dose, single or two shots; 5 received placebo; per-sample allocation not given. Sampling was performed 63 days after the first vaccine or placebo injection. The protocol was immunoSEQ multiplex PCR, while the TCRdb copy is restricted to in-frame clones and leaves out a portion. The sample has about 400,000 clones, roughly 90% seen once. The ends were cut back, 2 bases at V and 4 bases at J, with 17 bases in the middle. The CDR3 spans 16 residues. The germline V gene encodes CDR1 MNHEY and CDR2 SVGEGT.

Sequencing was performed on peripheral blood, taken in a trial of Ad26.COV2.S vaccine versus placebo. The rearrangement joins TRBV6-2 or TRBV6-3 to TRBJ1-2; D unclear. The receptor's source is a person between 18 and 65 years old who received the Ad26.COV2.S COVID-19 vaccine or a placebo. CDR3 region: CASSYTHRGTGYGYTF. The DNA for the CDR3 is TGTGCCAGCAGTTACACGCACCGAGGAACCGGCTATGGCTACACCTTC.